This T cell receptor (beta chain) is drawn from a study of early T cells in non-severe SARS-CoV-2 infection. Turning to the study itself: The chains were unpaired, and the sequenced material was bulk RNA from unsorted whole blood. Whole-study findings and limits: Private and CD4 specificities were missed by VDJdb matching, which favored anti-spike CD8 responses.

The germline gives CDR1 LNHDA, CDR2 SQIVND (reference sequence). Between the trimmed V and J ends, which lost 2 bases and 8 bases, there was a span of 12 bases. The CDR3 totals 13 residues. This clonotype was found many times. As yet, its antigen is unknown. Each cDNA molecule carried a unique molecular identifier. One entry per CDR3 protein results from TCRdb running MiXCR on the 5' RACE reads. The table shows 88,000 or so distinct CDR3 sequences, with 15% occurring only once. The receptor was isolated from an adult who was a healthcare worker with PCR-confirmed SARS-CoV-2 infection or an uninfected control (not recorded which). The sequenced sample was whole blood. This chain connects TRBV19 to TRBJ1-2; D uncertain. CDR3: CASSIKAGYGYTF. CDR3 coding DNA: TGTGCCAGTAGTATAAAAGCAGGTTACGGCTACACCTTC. Complete variable domain (other parts from reference TRBV19 and TRBJ1-2): DGGITQSPKYLFRKEGQNVTLSCEQNLNHDAMYWYRQDPGQGLRLIYYSQIVNDFQKGDIAEGYSVSREKKESFPLTVTSAQKNPTAFYLCASSIKAGYGYTFGSGTRLTVV.